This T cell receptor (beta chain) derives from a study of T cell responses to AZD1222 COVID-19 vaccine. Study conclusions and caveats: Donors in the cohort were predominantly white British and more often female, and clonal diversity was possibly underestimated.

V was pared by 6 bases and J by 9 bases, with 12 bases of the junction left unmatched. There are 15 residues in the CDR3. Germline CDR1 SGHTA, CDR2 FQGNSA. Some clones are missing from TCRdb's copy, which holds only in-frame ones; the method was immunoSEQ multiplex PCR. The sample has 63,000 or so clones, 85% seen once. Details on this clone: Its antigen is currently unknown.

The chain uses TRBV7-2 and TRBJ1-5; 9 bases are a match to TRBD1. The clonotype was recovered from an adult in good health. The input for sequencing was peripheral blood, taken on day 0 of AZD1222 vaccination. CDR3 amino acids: CASRVGQGSSGPQHF. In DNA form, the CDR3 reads TGTGCCAGCAGGGTGGGACAGGGATCATCGGGGCCCCAGCATTTT.